This TCR beta chain was captured by sequencing in a study of CXCR3-negative and CXCR3-positive naive CD8 T cells. This CDR3 has 16 residues. Germline CDR1 reads LNHDA; CDR2 reads SQIVND (reference sequence). By frequency, this clonotype is medium-sized. The antigen is not known. The authors prepared UMI-labeled TRB cDNA libraries by 5' RACE. Reprocessing the 5' RACE reads, TCRdb reports a single entry for every CDR3 protein and omits DNA. In total, the table holds about 5,500 distinct CDR3 sequences. Findings and limits, study-wide: Memory, not naive, CXCR3-negative and CXCR3-positive cells differed in TRBV-TRBJ usage.

The sample consisted of naive CXCR3- CD8+ T cells from blood. Sample subset: CD45RO-CCR7+CD27+CD95- naive CD8+ T cells lacking CXCR3 (TNR3-). This sequence was found in a human donor in good health. Some clones in this sample may be carry-over from other donors' samples. The genes are TRBV19 and TRBJ1-5; TCRdb designates TRBD1, a call that cannot be tested without DNA. The CDR3 spells CASSMDVPTRYQPQHF.